The 23 T cell receptor beta chains given below trace back to one sample, sequenced in a study of PD-L1 blockade in urothelial cancer. Assay used: immunoSEQ multiplex PCR; TCRdb lists only in-frame clones, some missing. Here the sample spans 30,000 or so clones, roughly 80% being singletons. This specimen consisted of PBMCs, obtained around atezolizumab (anti-PD-L1) treatment. All receptors derive from a middle-aged man with urothelial cancer.

The gene calls are TRBV20-1 and TRBJ2-1; no reliable D call. Trimming took off 6 bases at V and 4 bases at J, with 7 bases between the two ends. The CDR3 is 11 amino acids. Germline loops: CDR1 DFQATT, CDR2 SNEGSKA (reference sequence). DNA of the CDR3: TGCAGTGCGGCCATATACAATGAGCAGTTCTTC. Protein: CSAAIYNEQFF.

This clone was recorded once. The rearrangement joins TRBV5-1 to TRBJ2-7, with D perhaps matching TRBD1 (6 bases). CDR3 length: 16 amino acids. V was shortened by 1 base and J by 5 bases, with 19 bases between the two germline ends. The germline V gene has CDR1 SGHRS and CDR2 YFSETQ. The CDR3 spells CASSLRQGRLVNEQYF. CDR3 bases: TGCGCCAGCAGCTTGCGCCAGGGGCGATTAGTCAACGAGCAGTACTTC.

This chain uses TRBV19 with TRBJ1-5; weak D call: TRBD1 (5 bases). The V gene lost 5 bases and the J gene lost 0 bases, with 11 bases spanning the gap. The CDR3 has 15 amino acids. Germline CDR1 reads LNHDA; CDR2 reads SQIVND (reference sequence). CDR3 residues: CASSYQGYSNQPQHF. In DNA, the CDR3 is TGTGCCAGTAGTTACCAGGGTTATAGCAATCAGCCCCAGCATTTT.

J is TRBJ1-4 and V is TRBV11-2; TRBD1 aligns across 8 bases. Germline-derived CDR1 and CDR2 are SGHAT and FQNNGV. The CDR3 length is 15 residues. Unmatched junction bases numbered 0, after V lost 1 base and J lost 2 bases. CDR3 DNA sequence: TGTGCCAGCAGCTTAGGACAGGGGACTAATGAAAAACTGTTTTTT. Protein sequence: CASSLGQGTNEKLFF.

This chain connects TRBV23-1 to TRBJ2-7; D may be TRBD1 (6 bases). TRBV23-1 is marked as an open reading frame, function uncertain. This CDR3 contains 16 residues. V shed 4 bases and J shed 0 bases, with 16 bases lying between them. DNA for the CDR3: TGCGCCAGCAGTCCTAATCTGGGGGCAGGCTCCTACGAGCAGTACGTC. Residues: CASSPNLGAGSYEQYV.

Comment on this clone: In the same sample, other DNA sequences code for this CDR3. The J gene is TRBJ2-3, the V gene TRBV29-1; 8 nucleotides match TRBD2. CDR1 is SQVTM, CDR2 ANQGSEA, per germline. CDR3 length: 15 residues. Trimming took 6 bases from V and 5 from J; bases not matched to a gene: 13. CDR3 nucleotides: TGCAGCGTCCGAGCGGGAGAGATCCGGGGAGATACGCAGTATTTT. Its translation is CSVRAGEIRGDTQYF.

This clone was observed a few times. The genes are TRBV7-8 and TRBJ1-6; 8 bases agree with TRBD1. The V and J ends lost 4 bases and 10 bases, in that order; junction bases with no gene match: 12. Germline V gene data show CDR1 as SGHVS and CDR2 as FQNEAQ. The CDR3 has 16 amino acids. The CDR3 sequence: CASSSPGQGSGSPLHF. CDR3 in DNA: TGTGCCAGCAGCTCCCCCGGACAGGGATCAGGGTCACCCCTCCACTTT.

V is TRBV5-8 and J is TRBJ2-1, with TRBD2 identical over 14 bases. Per germline, CDR1 SGHTS and CDR2 YDEGEE. This CDR3 region has 17 residues. With 0 bases clipped from V and 5 bases from J, the junction kept 4 bases outside the gene matches. The CDR3 is CASSLAGLAGANNEQFF. DNA for the CDR3: TGTGCCAGCAGCTTGGCGGGACTAGCGGGAGCAAACAATGAGCAGTTCTTC.

This clone has just one count. V usage is TRBV11-2 and J usage is TRBJ2-1, with D maybe TRBD2 (6 bases). The CDR3 totals 15 residues. Trimming pared 5 bases from V and 8 bases from J, leaving 19 bases between. The germline gives CDR1 SGHAT, CDR2 FQNNGV. Here the CDR3 DNA reads TGTGCCAGCAGCCTGATGGGACTGCTGCAGGATGAGCAGTTCTTC. Translating gives CASSLMGLLQDEQFF.

The CDR3 DNA reads as TGTGCCAGCAGCTTGCTAGGTTCCAATGAGCAGTTCTTC. Its translation: CASSLLGSNEQFF. This rearrangement joins TRBV7-3 to TRBJ2-1; D unclear. CDR1 is SGHTA, CDR2 FQGTGA, per germline. V was trimmed by 3 bases and J by 6 bases, leaving 9 bases between them. The CDR3 consists of 13 residues.

The genes are TRBV5-5 and TRBJ1-3; 8 positions agree with TRBD1. The CDR3 contains 16 residues. V lost 4 bases to trimming and J lost 4 bases; unmatched junction nucleotides: 10. Germline lookup yields CDR1 SGHKS and CDR2 YYEKEE (reference sequence). The CDR3 sequence is CASSPLDRAHGNTIYF. The CDR3 nucleotides read TGTGCCAGCAGCCCGTTGGACAGGGCGCACGGAAACACCATATATTTT. Supplemented by reference TRBV5-5 and TRBJ1-3, the full variable domain reads DAGVTQSPTHLIKTRGQQVTLRCSPISGHKSVSWYQQVLGQGPQFIFQYYEKEERGRGNFPDRFSARQFPNYSSELNVNALLLGDSALYLCASSPLDRAHGNTIYFGEGSWLTVV.

The V gene is TRBV6-1, the J gene TRBJ1-5, with no clear D. Trimming took off 4 bases at V and 0 bases at J, with 10 bases between the two ends. CDR3 size: 15 residues. CDR1 is MNHNS and CDR2 is SASEGT in the germline V gene. The CDR3 reads CASSVPGNSNQPQHF. CDR3 bases: TGTGCCAGCAGTGTACCGGGTAATAGCAATCAGCCCCAGCATTTT.

This clone showed up just a few times. The J gene is TRBJ2-1, the V gene TRBV5-1; 7 bases are shared with TRBD2. The CDR3 has 15 amino acids. V trimming: 4 bases; J trimming: 0 bases; junction bases outside the gene matches: 4. The germline V gene encodes CDR1 SGHRS and CDR2 YFSETQ. The CDR3 loop reads CASSGGENSYNEQFF. The CDR3 DNA is TGCGCCAGCAGCGGGGGGGAAAACTCCTACAATGAGCAGTTCTTC.

V is TRBV6-5 and J is TRBJ2-7, with TRBD1 matching 9 bases. Looked up from germline, CDR1 is MNHEY and CDR2 is SVGAGI. Trimming cost V 3 bases and J 7 bases; bases outside gene matches: 10. This CDR3 region has 15 residues. DNA of the CDR3: TGTGCCAGCAGTTATTCACGTGGGACAGGGTTGGAGCAGTACTTC. Its protein product is CASSYSRGTGLEQYF.

This clone was picked up a small number of times. This chain joins TRBV27 and TRBJ1-1; 7 positions agree with TRBD1. The CDR3 extends over 13 amino acids. CDR1 and CDR2 from the germline V gene are MNHEY and SMNVEV (reference sequence). The J segment lost 3 bases and the V segment lost 6 bases, leaving 4 bases of the junction unmatched. Here the CDR3 reads CASSKGADTEAFF. The CDR3 coding sequence is TGTGCCAGCAGCAAGGGGGCCGACACTGAAGCTTTCTTT.

The V call is TRBV5-1, the J call TRBJ1-1; TRBD1 matches at 8 bases. Germline V gene lookup returns CDR1 SGHRS and CDR2 YFSETQ. The CDR3 covers 14 residues. V gave up 2 bases and J gave up 7 bases; unmatched junction bases: 7. CDR3 region: CASSFQGAGGEAFF. CDR3 coding DNA: TGCGCCAGCAGCTTCCAGGGGGCTGGGGGTGAAGCTTTCTTT.

This clone has just one count. The chain carries TRBV5-1 and TRBJ2-3, with 10 bases lining up with TRBD2. CDR3 length equals 16 residues. Germline loops: CDR1 SGHRS, CDR2 YFSETQ. The V segment lost 0 bases and the J segment 2 bases; nucleotides outside the gene matches: 3. The CDR3 coding sequence is TGCGCCAGCAGCTTGGCGACTAGCGGGTACACAGATACGCAGTATTTT. Its translation is CASSLATSGYTDTQYF.

DNA for the CDR3: TGTGCCAGCAGTGAATACCCCCTAAAGTTCTTC. Translated, it gives CASSEYPLKFF. V gene TRBV25-1 combines with J gene TRBJ2-1; the D is unclear. CDR3 length equals 11 residues. V was pared by 0 bases and J by 14 bases, with 8 bases between. The germline V gene encodes CDR1 MGHDK and CDR2 SYGVNS. Based on the CDR3 plus reference TRBV25-1 and TRBJ2-1, the full variable domain is EADIYQTPRYLVIGTGKKITLECSQTMGHDKMYWYQQDPGMELHLIHYSYGVNSTEKGDLSSESTVSRIRTEHFPLTLESARPSHTSQYLCASSEYPLKFFGPGTRLTVL.

The chain uses TRBV10-2 and TRBJ2-7, with a tentative D call TRBD2 (6 bases). The germline V gene encodes CDR1 WSHSY and CDR2 SAAADI. The CDR3 is 11 amino acids. The V end lost 6 bases, the J end lost 5 bases, and 8 bases lay between the germline ends. The CDR3 DNA is TGCGCCAGCAGCGGGAGTCACGAGCAGTACTTC. The encoded protein is CASSGSHEQYF.

The chain recombines TRBV5-4 with TRBJ1-1, with TRBD1 matching 7 bases. CDR3 length: 14 residues. Germline V gene sequence: CDR1 SGHNT, CDR2 YYREEE (reference sequence). V lost 4 bases and J lost 6; bases outside the gene matches: 9. The CDR3 coding sequence is TGTGCCAGCAGCCCACCGACAGGGTCCGCTGAAGCTTTCTTT. Its protein is CASSPPTGSAEAFF.

The chain combines TRBV30 with TRBJ1-3; 10 nucleotides line up with TRBD1. This CDR3 has 13 residues. CDR1 GTSNPN and CDR2 SVGIG come from the germline V gene (reference sequence). With 7 bases clipped from V and 2 bases from J, the junction kept 2 bases outside the gene matches. The CDR3 nucleotides read TGTGCCTTTGGACAGGGGGCTGGAAACACCATATATTTT. It codes for CAFGQGAGNTIYF.

This rearrangement joins TRBV4-1 to TRBJ1-2; D is uncertain. The CDR3 has 13 amino acids. Trimming took off 1 base at V and 6 bases at J, with 9 bases between the two ends. The germline V gene encodes CDR1 MGHRA and CDR2 YSYEKL. The CDR3 reads CASSQGNRDGYTF. CDR3 sequence (DNA): TGCGCCAGCAGCCAAGGTAACCGGGATGGCTACACCTTC.

The V gene is TRBV13, the J gene TRBJ2-5; 14 bases are shared with TRBD2. Trimming cost V 5 bases and J 0 bases; bases outside gene matches: 11. CDR1 is PRHDT, CDR2 FYEKMQ, per germline (reference sequence). The length of the CDR3 is 19 residues. The CDR3 DNA is TGTGCCAGCAGCCCAAAGCGGACTAGCGGGAGGACGTACCAAGAGACCCAGTACTTC. It yields the protein CASSPKRTSGRTYQETQYF.